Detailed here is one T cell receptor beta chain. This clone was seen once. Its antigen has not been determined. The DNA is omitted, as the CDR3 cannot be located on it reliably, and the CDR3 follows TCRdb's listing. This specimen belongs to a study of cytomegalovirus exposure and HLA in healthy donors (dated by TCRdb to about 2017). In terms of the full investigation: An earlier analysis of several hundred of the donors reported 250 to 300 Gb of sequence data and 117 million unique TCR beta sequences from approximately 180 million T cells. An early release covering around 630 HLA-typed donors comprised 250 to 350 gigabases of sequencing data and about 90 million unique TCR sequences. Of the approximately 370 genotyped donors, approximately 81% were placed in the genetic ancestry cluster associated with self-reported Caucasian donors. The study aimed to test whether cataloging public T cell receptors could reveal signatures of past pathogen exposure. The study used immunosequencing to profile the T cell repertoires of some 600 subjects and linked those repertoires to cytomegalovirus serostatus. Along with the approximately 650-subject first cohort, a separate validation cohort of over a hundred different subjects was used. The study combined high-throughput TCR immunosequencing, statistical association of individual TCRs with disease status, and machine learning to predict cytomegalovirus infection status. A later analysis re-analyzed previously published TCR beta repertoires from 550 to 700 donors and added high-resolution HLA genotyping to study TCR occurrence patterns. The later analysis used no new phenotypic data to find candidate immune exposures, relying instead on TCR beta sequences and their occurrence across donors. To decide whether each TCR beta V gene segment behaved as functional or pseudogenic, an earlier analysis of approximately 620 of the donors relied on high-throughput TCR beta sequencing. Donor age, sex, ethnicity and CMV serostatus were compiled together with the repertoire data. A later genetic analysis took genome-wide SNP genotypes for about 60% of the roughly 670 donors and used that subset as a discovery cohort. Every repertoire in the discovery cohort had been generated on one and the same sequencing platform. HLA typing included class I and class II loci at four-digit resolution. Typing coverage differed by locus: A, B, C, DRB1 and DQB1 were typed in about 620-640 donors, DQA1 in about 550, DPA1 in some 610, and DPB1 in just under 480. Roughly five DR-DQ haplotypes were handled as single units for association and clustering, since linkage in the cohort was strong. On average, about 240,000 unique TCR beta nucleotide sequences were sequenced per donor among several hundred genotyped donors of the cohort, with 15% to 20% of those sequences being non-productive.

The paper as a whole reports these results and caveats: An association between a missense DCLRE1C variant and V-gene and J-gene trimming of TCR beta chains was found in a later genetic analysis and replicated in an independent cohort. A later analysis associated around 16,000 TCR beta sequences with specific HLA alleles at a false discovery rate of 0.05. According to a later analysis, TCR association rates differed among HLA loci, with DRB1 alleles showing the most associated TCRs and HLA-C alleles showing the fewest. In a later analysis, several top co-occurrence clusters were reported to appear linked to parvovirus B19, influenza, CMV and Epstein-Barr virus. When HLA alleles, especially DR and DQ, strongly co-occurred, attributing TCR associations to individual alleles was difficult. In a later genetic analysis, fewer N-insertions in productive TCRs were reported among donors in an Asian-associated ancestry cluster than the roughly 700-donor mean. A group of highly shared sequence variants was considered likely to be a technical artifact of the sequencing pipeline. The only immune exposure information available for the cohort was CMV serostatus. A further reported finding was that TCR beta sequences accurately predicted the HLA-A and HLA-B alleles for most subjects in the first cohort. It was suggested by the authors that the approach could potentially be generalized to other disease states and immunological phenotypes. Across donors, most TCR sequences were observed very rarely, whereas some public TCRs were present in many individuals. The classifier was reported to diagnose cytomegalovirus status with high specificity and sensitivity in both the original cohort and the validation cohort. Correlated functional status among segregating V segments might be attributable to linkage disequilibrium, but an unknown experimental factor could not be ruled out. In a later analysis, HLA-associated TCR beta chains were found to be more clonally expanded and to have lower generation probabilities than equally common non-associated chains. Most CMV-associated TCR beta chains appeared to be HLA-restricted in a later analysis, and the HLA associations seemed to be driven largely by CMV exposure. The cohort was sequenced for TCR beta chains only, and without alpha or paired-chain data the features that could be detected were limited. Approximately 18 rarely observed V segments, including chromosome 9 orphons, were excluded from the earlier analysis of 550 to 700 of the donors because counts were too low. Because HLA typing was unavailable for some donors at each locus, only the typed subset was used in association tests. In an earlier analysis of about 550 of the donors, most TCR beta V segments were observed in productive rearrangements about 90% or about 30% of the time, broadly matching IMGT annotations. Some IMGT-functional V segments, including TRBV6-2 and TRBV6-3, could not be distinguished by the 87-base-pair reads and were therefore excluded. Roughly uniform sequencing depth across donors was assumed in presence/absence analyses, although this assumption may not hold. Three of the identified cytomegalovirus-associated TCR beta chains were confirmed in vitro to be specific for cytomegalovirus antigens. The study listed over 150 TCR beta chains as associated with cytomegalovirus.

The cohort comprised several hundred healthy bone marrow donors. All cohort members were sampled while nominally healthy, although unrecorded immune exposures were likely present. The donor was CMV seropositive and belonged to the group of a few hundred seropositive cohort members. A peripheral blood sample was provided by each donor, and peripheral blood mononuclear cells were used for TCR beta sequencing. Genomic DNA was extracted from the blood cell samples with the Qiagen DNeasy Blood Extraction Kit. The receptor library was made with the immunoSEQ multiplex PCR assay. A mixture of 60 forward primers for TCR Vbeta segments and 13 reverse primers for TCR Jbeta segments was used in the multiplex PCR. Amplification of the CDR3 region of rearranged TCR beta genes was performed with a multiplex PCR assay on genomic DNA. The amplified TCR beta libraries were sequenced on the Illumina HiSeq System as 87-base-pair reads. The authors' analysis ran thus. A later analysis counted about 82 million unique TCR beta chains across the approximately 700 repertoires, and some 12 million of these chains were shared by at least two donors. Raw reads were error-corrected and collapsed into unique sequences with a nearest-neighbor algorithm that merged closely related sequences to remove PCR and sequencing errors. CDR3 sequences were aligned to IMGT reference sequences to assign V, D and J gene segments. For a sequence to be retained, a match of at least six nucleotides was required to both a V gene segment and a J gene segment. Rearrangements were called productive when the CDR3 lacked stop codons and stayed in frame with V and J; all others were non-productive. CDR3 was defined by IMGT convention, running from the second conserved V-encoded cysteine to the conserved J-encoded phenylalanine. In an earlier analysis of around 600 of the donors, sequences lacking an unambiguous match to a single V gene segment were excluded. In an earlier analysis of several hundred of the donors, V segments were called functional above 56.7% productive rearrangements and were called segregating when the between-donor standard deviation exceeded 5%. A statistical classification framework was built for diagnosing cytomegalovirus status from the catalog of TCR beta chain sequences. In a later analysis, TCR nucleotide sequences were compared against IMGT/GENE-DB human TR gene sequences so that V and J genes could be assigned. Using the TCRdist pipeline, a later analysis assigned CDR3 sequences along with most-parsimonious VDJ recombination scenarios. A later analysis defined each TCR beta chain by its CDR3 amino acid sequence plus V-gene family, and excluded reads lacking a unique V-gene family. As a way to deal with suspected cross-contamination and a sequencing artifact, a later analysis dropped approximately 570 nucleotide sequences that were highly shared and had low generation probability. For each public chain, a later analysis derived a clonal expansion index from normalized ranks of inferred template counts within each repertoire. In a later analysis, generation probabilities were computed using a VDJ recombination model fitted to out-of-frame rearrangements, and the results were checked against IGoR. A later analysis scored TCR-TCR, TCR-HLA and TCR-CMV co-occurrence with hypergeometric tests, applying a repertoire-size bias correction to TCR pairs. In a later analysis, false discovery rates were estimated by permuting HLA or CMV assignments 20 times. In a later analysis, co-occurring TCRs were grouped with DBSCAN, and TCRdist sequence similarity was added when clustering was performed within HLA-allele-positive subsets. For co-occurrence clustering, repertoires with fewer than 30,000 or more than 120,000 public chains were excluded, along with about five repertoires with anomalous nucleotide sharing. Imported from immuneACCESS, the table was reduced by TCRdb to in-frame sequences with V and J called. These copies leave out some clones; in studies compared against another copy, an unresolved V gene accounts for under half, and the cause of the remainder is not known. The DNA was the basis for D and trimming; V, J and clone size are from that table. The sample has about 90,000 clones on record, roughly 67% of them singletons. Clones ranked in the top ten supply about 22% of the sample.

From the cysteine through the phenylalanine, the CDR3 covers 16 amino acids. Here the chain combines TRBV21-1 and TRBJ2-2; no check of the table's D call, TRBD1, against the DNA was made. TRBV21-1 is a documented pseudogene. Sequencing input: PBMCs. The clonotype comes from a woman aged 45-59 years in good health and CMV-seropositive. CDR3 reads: CASRDWGHGNTGELFF.